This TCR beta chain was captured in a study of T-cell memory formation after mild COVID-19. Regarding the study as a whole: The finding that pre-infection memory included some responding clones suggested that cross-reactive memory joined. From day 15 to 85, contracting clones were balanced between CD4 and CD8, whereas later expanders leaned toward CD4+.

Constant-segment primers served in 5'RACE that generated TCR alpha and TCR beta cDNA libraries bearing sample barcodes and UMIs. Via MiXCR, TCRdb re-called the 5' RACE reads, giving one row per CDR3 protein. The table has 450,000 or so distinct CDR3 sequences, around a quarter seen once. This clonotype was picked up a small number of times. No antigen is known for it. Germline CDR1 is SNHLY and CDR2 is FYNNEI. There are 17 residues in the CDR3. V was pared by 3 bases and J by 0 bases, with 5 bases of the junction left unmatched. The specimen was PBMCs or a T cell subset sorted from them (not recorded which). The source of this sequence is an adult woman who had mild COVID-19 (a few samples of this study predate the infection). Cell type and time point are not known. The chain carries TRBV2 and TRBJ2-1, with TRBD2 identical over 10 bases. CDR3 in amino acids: CASSETSGLSSYNEQFF. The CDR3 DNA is TGTGCCAGCAGTGAGACTAGCGGGTTGAGCTCCTACAATGAGCAGTTCTTC.